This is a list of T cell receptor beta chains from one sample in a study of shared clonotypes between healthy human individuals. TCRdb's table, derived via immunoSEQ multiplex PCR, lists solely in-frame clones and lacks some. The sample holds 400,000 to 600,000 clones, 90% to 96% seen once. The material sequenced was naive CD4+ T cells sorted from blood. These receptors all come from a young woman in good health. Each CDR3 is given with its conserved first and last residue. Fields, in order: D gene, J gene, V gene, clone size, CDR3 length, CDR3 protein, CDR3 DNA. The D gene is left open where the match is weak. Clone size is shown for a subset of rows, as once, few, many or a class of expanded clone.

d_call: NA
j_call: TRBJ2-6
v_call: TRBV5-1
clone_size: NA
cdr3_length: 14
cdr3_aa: CASSVDSGANVLTF
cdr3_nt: TGCGCCAGCAGCGTGGACTCTGGGGCCAACGTCCTGACTTTC

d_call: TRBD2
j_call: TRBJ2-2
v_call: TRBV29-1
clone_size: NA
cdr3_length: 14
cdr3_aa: CSVSLAGDTGELFF
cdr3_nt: TGCAGCGTTTCCCTGGCGGGGGACACCGGGGAGCTGTTTTTT

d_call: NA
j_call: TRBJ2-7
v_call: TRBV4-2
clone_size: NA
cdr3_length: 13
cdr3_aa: CASSQAGPHEQYF
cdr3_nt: TGTGCCAGCAGCCAAGCGGGACCCCACGAGCAGTACTTC

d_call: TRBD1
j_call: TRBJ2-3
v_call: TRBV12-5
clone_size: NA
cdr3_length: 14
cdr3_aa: CASAQGQGDGTQYF
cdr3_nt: TGTGCTAGTGCCCAGGGACAGGGGGACGGTACGCAGTATTTT

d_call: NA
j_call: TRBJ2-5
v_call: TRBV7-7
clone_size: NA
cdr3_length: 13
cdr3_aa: CASRNEGTGDQYF
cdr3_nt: TGTGCCAGCAGAAATGAGGGGACTGGGGACCAGTACTTC

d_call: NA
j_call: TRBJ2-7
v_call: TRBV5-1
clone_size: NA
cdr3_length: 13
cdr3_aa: CASRGTENYEQYF
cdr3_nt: TGCGCCAGCAGGGGGACGGAAAACTACGAGCAGTACTTC

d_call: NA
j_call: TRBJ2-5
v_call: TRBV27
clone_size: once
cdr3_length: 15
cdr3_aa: CASSLTREYQETQYF
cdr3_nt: TGTGCCAGCAGTTTGACACGGGAGTACCAAGAGACCCAGTACTTC

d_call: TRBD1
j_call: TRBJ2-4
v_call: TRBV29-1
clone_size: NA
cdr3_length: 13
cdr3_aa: CSVSTGVKNIQYF
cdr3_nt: TGCAGCGTTTCGACAGGGGTCAAAAACATTCAGTACTTC

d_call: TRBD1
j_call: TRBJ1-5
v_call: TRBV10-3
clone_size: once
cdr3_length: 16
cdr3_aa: CAISESQGAGGQPQHF
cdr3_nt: TGTGCCATCAGTGAGTCGCAGGGGGCTGGCGGTCAGCCCCAGCATTTT

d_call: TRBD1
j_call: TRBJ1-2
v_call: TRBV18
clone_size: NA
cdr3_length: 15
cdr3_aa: CASSPWDRGNYGYTF
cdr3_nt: TGTGCCAGCTCACCATGGGACAGGGGGAACTATGGCTACACCTTC

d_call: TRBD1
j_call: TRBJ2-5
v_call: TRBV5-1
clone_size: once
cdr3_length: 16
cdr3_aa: CASSSGTGGNGETQYF
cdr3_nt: TGCGCCAGCAGCTCAGGGACAGGGGGCAACGGAGAGACCCAGTACTTC

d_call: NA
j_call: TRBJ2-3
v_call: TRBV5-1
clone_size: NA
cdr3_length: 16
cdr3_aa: CASSLRGSARTDTQYF
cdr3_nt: TGCGCCAGCAGCTTGCGTGGGAGCGCCCGGACAGATACGCAGTATTTT

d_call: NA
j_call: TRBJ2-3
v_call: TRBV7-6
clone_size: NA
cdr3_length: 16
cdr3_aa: CASSLGVGEVSDTQYF
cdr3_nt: TGTGCCAGCAGCTTAGGGGTGGGAGAGGTCTCAGATACGCAGTATTTT

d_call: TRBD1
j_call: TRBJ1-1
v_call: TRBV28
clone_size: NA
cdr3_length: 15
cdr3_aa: CASSLTGEMNTEAFF
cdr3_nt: TGTGCCAGCAGTCTAACAGGGGAGATGAACACTGAAGCTTTCTTT

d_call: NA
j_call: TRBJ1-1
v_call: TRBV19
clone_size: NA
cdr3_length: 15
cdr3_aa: CASSLRLGQGIKAFF
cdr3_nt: TGTGCCAGTAGTCTTAGACTTGGTCAGGGGATTAAAGCTTTCTTT

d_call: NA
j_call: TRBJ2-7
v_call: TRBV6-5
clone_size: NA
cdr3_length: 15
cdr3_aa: CASSYSSPRVYEQYF
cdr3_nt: TGTGCCAGCAGTTACTCTAGCCCGAGGGTCTACGAGCAGTACTTC

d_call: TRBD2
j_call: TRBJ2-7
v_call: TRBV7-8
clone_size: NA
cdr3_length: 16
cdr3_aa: CASSLVRREGSYEQYF
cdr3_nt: TGTGCCAGCAGCTTAGTGCGGCGGGAGGGCTCCTACGAGCAGTACTTC

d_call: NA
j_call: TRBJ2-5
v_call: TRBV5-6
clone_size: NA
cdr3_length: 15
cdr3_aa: CASSLSLLEAETQYF
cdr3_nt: TGTGCCAGCAGCTTATCATTACTAGAGGCGGAGACCCAGTACTTC

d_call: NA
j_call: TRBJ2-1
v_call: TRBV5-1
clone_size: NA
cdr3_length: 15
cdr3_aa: CASSFRELGGNEQFF
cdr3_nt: TGCGCCAGCAGCTTTCGGGAGTTGGGTGGAAATGAGCAGTTCTTC

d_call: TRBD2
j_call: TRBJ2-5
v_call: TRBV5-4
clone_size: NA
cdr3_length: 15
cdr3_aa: CASSLRAGAPETQYF
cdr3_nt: TGTGCCAGCAGCTTACGCGCGGGAGCTCCAGAGACCCAGTACTTC

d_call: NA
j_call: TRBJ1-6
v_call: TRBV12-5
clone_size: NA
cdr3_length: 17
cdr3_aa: CASARPEGRYRNSPLHF
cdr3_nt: TGTGCTAGTGCACGTCCTGAGGGGAGGTATCGGAATTCACCCCTCCACTTT

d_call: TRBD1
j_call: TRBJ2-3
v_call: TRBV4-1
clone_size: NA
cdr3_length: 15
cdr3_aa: CASSPGQGAWDTQYF
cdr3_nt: TGCGCCAGCAGCCCCGGACAGGGGGCATGGGATACGCAGTATTTT

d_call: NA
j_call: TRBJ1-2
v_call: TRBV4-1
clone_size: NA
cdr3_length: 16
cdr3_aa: CASSQPWWAGRGGYTF
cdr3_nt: TGCGCCAGCAGCCAACCATGGTGGGCAGGTCGGGGTGGCTACACCTTC

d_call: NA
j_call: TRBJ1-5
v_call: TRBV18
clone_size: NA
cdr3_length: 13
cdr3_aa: CASSRYSNQPQHF
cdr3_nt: TGTGCCAGCTCACGCTATAGCAATCAGCCCCAGCATTTT

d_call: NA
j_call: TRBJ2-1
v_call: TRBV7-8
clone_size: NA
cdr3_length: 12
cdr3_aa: CASSLLVGLQFF
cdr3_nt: TGTGCCAGCAGCTTATTGGTGGGACTCCAGTTCTTC

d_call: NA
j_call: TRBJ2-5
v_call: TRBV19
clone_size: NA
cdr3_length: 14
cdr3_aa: CASNPAGHGETQYF
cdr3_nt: TGTGCCAGTAACCCCGCAGGGCACGGAGAGACCCAGTACTTC

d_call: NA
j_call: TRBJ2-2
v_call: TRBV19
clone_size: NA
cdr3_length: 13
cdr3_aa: CASSTSGTGELFF
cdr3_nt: TGTGCCAGTAGTACAAGCGGGACCGGGGAGCTGTTTTTT

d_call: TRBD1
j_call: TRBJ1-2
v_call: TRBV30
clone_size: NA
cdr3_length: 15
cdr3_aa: CAWSVGQGPNYGYTF
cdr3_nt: TGTGCCTGGAGTGTCGGACAGGGCCCTAACTATGGCTACACCTTC

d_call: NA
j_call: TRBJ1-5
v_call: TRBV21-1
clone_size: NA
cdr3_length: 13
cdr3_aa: CASSSGTLQPQHF
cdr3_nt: TGTGCCAGCAGCAGTGGGACACTTCAGCCCCAGCATTTT

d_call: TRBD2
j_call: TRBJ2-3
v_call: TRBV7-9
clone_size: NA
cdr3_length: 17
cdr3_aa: CASSLAWTSGIGDTQYF
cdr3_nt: TGTGCCAGCAGCTTAGCCTGGACTAGCGGGATTGGGGATACGCAGTATTTT

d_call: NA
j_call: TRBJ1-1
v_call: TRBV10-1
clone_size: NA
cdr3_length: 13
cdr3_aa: CASSEFQGSEAFF
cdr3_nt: TGCGCCAGCAGTGAGTTTCAGGGATCCGAAGCTTTCTTT

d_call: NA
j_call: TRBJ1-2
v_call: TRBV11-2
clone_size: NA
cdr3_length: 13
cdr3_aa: CASSLLLRTGYTF
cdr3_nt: TGTGCCAGCAGCTTATTGCTGAGGACGGGCTACACCTTC

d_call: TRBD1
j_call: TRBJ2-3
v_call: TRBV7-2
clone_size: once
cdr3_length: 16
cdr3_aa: CASSSRRTGSTDTQYF
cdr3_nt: TGTGCCAGCAGCTCCCGAAGGACAGGGAGCACAGATACGCAGTATTTT

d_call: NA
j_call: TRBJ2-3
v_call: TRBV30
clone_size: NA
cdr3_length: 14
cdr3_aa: CAWSANPGTDTQYF
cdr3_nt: TGTGCCTGGAGTGCAAACCCTGGCACAGATACGCAGTATTTT

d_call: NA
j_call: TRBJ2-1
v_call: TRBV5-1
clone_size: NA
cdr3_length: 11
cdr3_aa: CASSLGPEQFF
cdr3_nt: TGCGCCAGCAGCTTGGGTCCTGAGCAGTTCTTC

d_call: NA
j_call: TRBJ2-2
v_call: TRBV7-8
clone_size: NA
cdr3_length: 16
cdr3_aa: CASSPGSVRGTGELFF
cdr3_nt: TGTGCCAGCAGCCCAGGTTCGGTCCGTGGAACCGGGGAGCTGTTTTTT

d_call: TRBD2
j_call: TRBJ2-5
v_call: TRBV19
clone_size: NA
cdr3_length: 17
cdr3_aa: CASSAGGGTSDQETQYF
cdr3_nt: TGTGCCAGTAGTGCGGGTGGGGGAACTAGCGACCAAGAGACCCAGTACTTC